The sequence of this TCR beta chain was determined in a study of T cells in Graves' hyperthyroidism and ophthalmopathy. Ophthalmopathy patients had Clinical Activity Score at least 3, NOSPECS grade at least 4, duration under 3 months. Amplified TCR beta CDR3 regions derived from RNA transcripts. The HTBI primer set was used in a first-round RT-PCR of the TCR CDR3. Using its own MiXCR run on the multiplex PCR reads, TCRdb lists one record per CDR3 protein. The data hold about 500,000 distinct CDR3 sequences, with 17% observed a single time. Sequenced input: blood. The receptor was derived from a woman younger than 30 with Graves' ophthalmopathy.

CDR3 sequence reads: CASSRGLEGYGYTF. Written as DNA, the CDR3 is TGTGCCAGCAGCCGGGGGCTTGAGGGCTATGGCTACACCTTC. The rearrangement joins TRBV6-1 to TRBJ1-2; tentative D call: TRBD1 (6 bases). The CDR3 consists of 14 residues. V lost 6 bases to trimming and J lost 4 bases, with 15 bases between them. Germline-derived CDR1 and CDR2 are MNHNS and SASEGT.